Presented here are 25 T cell receptor beta chains from one specimen sequenced in a study of regulatory T cells in long-lasting Graves disease. Indicated time point: persistent/refractory GD, antithyroid drugs over 5 years with positive TRAb. PBMC RNA was the source of the TCR library. HTBI primers from iRepertoire and Arm-PCR of CDR3 regions yielded the TCR beta libraries. Via MiXCR, TCRdb re-called the multiplex PCR reads, giving one row per CDR3 protein. The table lists 400,000 to 500,000 distinct CDR3 sequences, about a fifth of them singletons. The source material was peripheral blood mononuclear cells (PBMCs), sampled when the disease was refractory, from a patient treated with antithyroid drugs. These receptors were taken from a female donor with Graves disease.

The table lists this clonotype with a few counts. The chain combines TRBV5-1 with TRBJ1-6; no clear D gene. This CDR3 has 15 residues. Deletions cut 4 bases from V and 8 bases from J, with 16 bases between. Germline CDR1 reads SGHRS; CDR2 reads YFSETQ. The CDR3, as DNA: TGCGCCAGCAGCCACGACGGAGACCCCTATTCACCCCTCCACTTT. Its translation: CASSHDGDPYSPLHF.

This clonotype was picked up a small number of times. V usage is TRBV20-1 and J usage is TRBJ1-2; D is unclear. Germline V gene lookup returns CDR1 DFQATT and CDR2 SNEGSKA (reference sequence). The CDR3 runs to 13 residues. The ends were cut back, 0 bases at V and 1 base at J, with 6 bases in the middle. In nucleotides, the CDR3 is TGCAGTGCTAGAGAGTACAGTAACTATGGCTACACCTTC. It translates to CSAREYSNYGYTF.

The V and J genes are TRBV7-3 and TRBJ2-7; D not certain. The germline V and J ends were trimmed by 3 bases and 0 bases, with 18 bases remaining between them. Germline assignment: CDR1 SGHTA and CDR2 FQGTGA. This CDR3 is built from 17 residues. The CDR3 protein is CASSFISFGENSYEQYF. The CDR3, as DNA: TGTGCCAGCAGCTTTATCTCCTTCGGAGAGAACTCCTACGAGCAGTACTTC.

The CDR3, as DNA: TGTGCCAGCGAGCCTGGGGGCTCCGGGGAGCTGTTTTTT. Amino acid sequence: CASEPGGSGELFF. The genes are TRBV3-1 and TRBJ2-2; possible D gene TRBD1, 6 bases. Germline V lookup: CDR1 LGHDT, CDR2 YNNKEL (reference sequence). Trimming removed 8 bases at V and 6 bases at J, with 13 bases between. This CDR3 region has 13 residues.

This clonotype was observed at least ten times. Written as DNA, the CDR3 is TGTGCCAGCAGGAGAGACAGGGTCGCTGAAGCTTTCTTT. Translating it yields CASRRDRVAEAFF. The chain is built from TRBV6-1 and TRBJ1-1; 7 bases line up with TRBD1. Germline CDR1 is MNHNS and CDR2 is SASEGT. CDR3 length: 13 residues. The V segment lost 6 bases and the J segment 6 bases; nucleotides outside the gene matches: 7.

This clonotype was seen ten or more times. The chain is built from TRBV27 and TRBJ2-7, with 9 nucleotides matching TRBD2. Per the germline V gene, CDR1 is MNHEY and CDR2 is SMNVEV (reference sequence). The CDR3 is 14 amino acids. V was pared by 6 bases and J by 3 bases, with 6 bases of the junction left unmatched. CDR3 in amino acids: CASSRLAAIYEQYF. The DNA for the CDR3 is TGTGCCAGCAGCCGACTAGCGGCAATCTACGAGCAGTACTTC.

This sequence joins TRBV14 and TRBJ2-7; weak D call: TRBD2 (5 bases). The CDR3 sequence is 13 residues long. The germline CDR1 and CDR2 sequences are SGHDN and FVKESK. Trimming pared 4 bases from V and 3 bases from J, leaving 10 bases between. CDR3: CASSPQRGYEQYF. The CDR3, as DNA: TGTGCCAGCAGCCCCCAACGGGGCTACGAGCAGTACTTC.

This clonotype was seen many times. The chain carries TRBV2 and TRBJ1-4; tentatively, D is TRBD1 (5 bases). Germline values: CDR1 SNHLY, CDR2 FYNNEI. The CDR3 has 14 amino acids. V lost 3 bases and J 5 bases, leaving 10 bases between the germline ends. The CDR3 DNA reads TGTGCCAGCAGTGATTCCAGGGACAATGAAAAACTGTTTTTT. Protein sequence: CASSDSRDNEKLFF.

This clonotype showed up just a few times. V usage is TRBV20-1 and J usage is TRBJ2-2; D remains unclear. The CDR3 runs 13 residues. V was clipped by 7 bases and J by 4 bases, with 13 bases between them. CDR1 is DFQATT, CDR2 SNEGSKA, per germline (reference sequence). The CDR3 sequence is CSVVGRGTGELFF. For the CDR3, the DNA is TGCAGTGTCGTGGGTCGTGGCACCGGGGAGCTGTTTTTT.

In regard to this clonotype: A read error may explain this, as a much larger clone is one base away. The CDR3 here is CAISAHGETQYF. CDR3 DNA: TGTGCCATCAGTGCTCACGGGGAGACCCAGTACTTC. The rearrangement joins TRBV10-3 to TRBJ2-5; D ambiguous. Germline V gene lookup returns CDR1 ENHRY and CDR2 SYGVKD. Trimming removed 4 bases from V and 5 bases from J, with 8 bases in between. The CDR3 sequence is 12 residues long.

The V call is TRBV3-1, the J call TRBJ2-7; TRBD1 matches 10 bases. Trimming removed 4 bases from V and 5 bases from J; junction bases left unmatched: 14. This CDR3 spans 17 amino acids. Germline V lookup: CDR1 LGHDT, CDR2 YNNKEL (reference sequence). In nucleotides, the CDR3 is TGTGCCAGCAGCCTCTTGGACCGGGGACAGGGGTTCGACGAGCAGTACTTC. It yields the protein CASSLLDRGQGFDEQYF.

This chain uses TRBV19 with TRBJ2-7; D unresolved. The CDR3 is 13 amino acids. Germline values: CDR1 LNHDA, CDR2 SQIVND (reference sequence). The V gene lost 6 bases and the J gene lost 6 bases, with 15 bases spanning the gap. DNA of the CDR3: TGTGCCAGTAGCATTAGTCCTGTCGGCGAGCAGTACTTC. Protein product: CASSISPVGEQYF.

This clonotype was detected only a few times. CDR3 residues: CASSPPGTGVEKLFF. The CDR3 bases are TGTGCCAGCAGCCCCCCCGGGACAGGGGTTGAAAAACTGTTTTTT. This chain connects TRBV5-4 to TRBJ1-4; TRBD1 matches at 10 bases. Germline V gene lookup returns CDR1 SGHNT and CDR2 YYREEE (reference sequence). This CDR3 region has 15 residues. V lost 4 bases, J lost 7 bases, and 7 bases stayed unmatched.

This clonotype was counted at least ten times. This chain connects TRBV28 to TRBJ1-5; 8 bases agree with TRBD1. The CDR3 covers 17 residues. Germline CDR1 and CDR2: MDHEN and SYDVKM. The V gene end was trimmed by 1 base and the J gene end by 2 bases; junction bases not matched to a gene: 7. The CDR3 DNA follows: TGTGCCAGCAGTTTATTAGATCTGGGACAGGGCAATCAGCCCCAGCATTTT. This sequence encodes CASSLLDLGQGNQPQHF.

This clonotype has at least ten counts. The chain combines TRBV5-1 with TRBJ1-6, with D maybe TRBD1 (5 bases). Germline V gene sequence: CDR1 SGHRS, CDR2 YFSETQ. CDR3 length: 15 amino acids. The V end lost 3 bases, the J end lost 6 bases, and 13 bases lay between the germline ends. CDR3 region: CASSSSTAVNSPLHF. CDR3 nucleotides: TGCGCCAGCAGCTCGTCGACAGCAGTTAATTCACCCCTCCACTTT. The whole variable domain, filled in from reference TRBV5-1 and TRBJ1-6, reads KAGVTQTPRYLIKTRGQQVTLSCSPISGHRSVSWYQQTPGQGLQFLFEYFSETQRNKGNFPGRFSGRQFSNSRSEMNVSTLELGDSALYLCASSSSTAVNSPLHFGNGTRLTVT.

The chain uses TRBV10-3 and TRBJ2-3, with D unresolved. Germline values: CDR1 ENHRY, CDR2 SYGVKD. The CDR3 has 12 residues. V lost 9 bases to trimming and J lost 6 bases, with 13 bases between them. The CDR3 is CAMKGSEDTQYF. The CDR3 DNA reads as TGTGCCATGAAGGGCAGTGAGGATACGCAGTATTTT.

This clonotype was recorded many times. The rearrangement links TRBV28 to TRBJ1-1; tentative D call: TRBD1 (6 bases). The CDR3 covers 14 residues. Trimming stripped 6 bases from V and 3 bases from J, with 14 bases between. Germline V gives CDR1 MDHEN, CDR2 SYDVKM. The CDR3 DNA is TGTGCCAGCAGAGACACCACAGGGTACACTGAAGCTTTCTTT. The encoded protein is CASRDTTGYTEAFF.

The V and J genes are TRBV9 and TRBJ2-7; D remains unclear. V lost 2 bases, J lost 0 bases, and 9 bases lay in between. Germline V gene lookup returns CDR1 SGDLS and CDR2 YYNGEE. The CDR3 has 14 amino acids. In nucleotides, the CDR3 is TGTGCCAGCAGCGTTGCAGCGATCTCCTACGAGCAGTACTTC. Its protein product is CASSVAAISYEQYF.

As concerns this clonotype: Since a much larger clone is just one base distant, this may be a read error. The V and J genes are TRBV4-2 and TRBJ2-4, with 9 bases matching TRBD1. CDR1 and CDR2 (germline): LGHNA, YNFKEQ. CDR3 length: 13 amino acids. V trimming: 3 bases; J trimming: 6 bases; junction bases outside the gene matches: 0. CDR3 sequence reads: CASSQDRGNIQYF. CDR3 in DNA: TGTGCCAGCAGCCAGGACAGGGGAAACATTCAGTACTTC.

This clonotype was seen at least ten times. The V and J genes are TRBV28 and TRBJ2-7; D may match TRBD1 or TRBD2 (6 bases each). Trimming removed 3 bases at V and 4 bases at J, with 16 bases between. Germline V gene sequence: CDR1 MDHEN, CDR2 SYDVKM. The CDR3 length is 15 residues. CDR3 DNA sequence: TGTGCCAGCAGTTTCAGCCAGGGGACTGGGTACGAGCAGTACTTC. Translation gives CASSFSQGTGYEQYF. Drawing the rest from reference TRBV28 and TRBJ2-7, the complete variable domain is DVKVTQSSRYLVKRTGEKVFLECVQDMDHENMFWYRQDPGLGLRLIYFSYDVKMKEKGDIPEGYSVSREKKERFSLILESASTNQTSMYLCASSFSQGTGYEQYFGPGTRLTVT.

This clonotype was observed many times. The V and J genes are TRBV30 and TRBJ1-4; no clear D gene. Trimming left V 3 bases short and J 6 bases short, with 8 bases between. In germline, CDR1 is GTSNPN, CDR2 SVGIG (reference sequence). The CDR3 covers 12 residues. Here the CDR3 reads CAWRTDYEKLFF. Written as DNA, the CDR3 is TGTGCCTGGAGGACTGATTATGAAAAACTGTTTTTT. The variable domain in full, with the rest retrieved from reference TRBV30 and TRBJ1-4, is SQTIHQWPATLVQPVGSPLSLECTVEGTSNPNLYWYRQAAGRGLQLLFYSVGIGQISSEVPQNLSASRPQDRQFILSSKKLLLSDSGFYLCAWRTDYEKLFFGSGTQLSVL.

This clonotype was recorded at least ten times. The rearrangement links TRBV7-9 to TRBJ2-5; 11 nucleotides align to TRBD2. There are 16 residues in the CDR3. Germline V gives CDR1 SEHNR, CDR2 FQNEAQ (reference sequence). After removal of 5 bases from V and 6 bases from J, the junction contained 11 bases not matched to a gene. The CDR3 sequence is CASSLTGTSGRQTQYF. The DNA for the CDR3 is TGTGCCAGCAGCCTCACCGGGACTAGCGGACGCCAGACCCAGTACTTC.

A note on this clonotype: A read error may be the cause here, since a much bigger clone is one base away. This chain connects TRBV6-2 or TRBV6-3 to TRBJ1-5; TRBD1 agrees at 7 bases. This CDR3 has 16 residues. Germline-derived CDR1 and CDR2 are MNHEY and SVGEGT. CDR3 in amino acids: CASSYSTGRGNQPRHF. CDR3 bases: TGTGCCAGCAGTTACTCGACAGGGAGAGGCAATCAGCCCCGGCATTTT.

The chain employs TRBV25-1 and TRBJ1-6; 7 bases align to TRBD1. V gave up 6 bases and J gave up 10 bases; unmatched junction bases: 9. There are 14 residues in the CDR3. Germline V gives CDR1 MGHDK, CDR2 SYGVNS. CDR3 sequence (DNA): TGTGCCAGCAGACGACAGGGATCAACCTCACCCCTCCACTTT. This codes for CASRRQGSTSPLHF.

A few counts support this clonotype. V gene TRBV12-3 or TRBV12-4 combines with J gene TRBJ1-1; D gene ambiguous. Deletions cut 4 bases from V and 1 base from J, with 13 bases between. The CDR3 is 15 amino acids. The CDR3 DNA sequence: TGTGCCAGCAGTTACTTTCGGGCCCCGAACACTGAAGCTTTCTTT. This gives the protein CASSYFRAPNTEAFF.